Below, 6 T cell receptor beta chains from the same sample are listed, as sequenced in a study of blood T cell repertoires in COVID-19. The assay was immunoSEQ multiplex PCR, and TCRdb's table has in-frame clones only and misses some. Among around 180,000 clones, around 82% were seen once, and the ten largest hold 5.5% to 8%. The material sequenced was peripheral blood. Every receptor here comes from a man aged 80 or over with COVID-19, enrolled during active disease.

This chain uses TRBV6-5 with TRBJ2-2; TRBD2 agrees at 8 bases. From germline, CDR1 is MNHEY and CDR2 SVGAGI. The CDR3 loop spans 13 amino acids. The trim removed 2 bases at V and 11 bases at J, leaving 4 bases unmatched. This CDR3 is CASSYPGTSELFF. DNA of the CDR3: TGTGCCAGCAGTTACCCGGGGACTAGTGAGCTGTTTTTT.

The chain couples TRBV6-2 or TRBV6-3 to TRBJ1-1, with D possibly matching TRBD1 (6 bases). Trimming removed 4 bases from V and 0 bases from J, with 9 bases in between. Germline-derived CDR1 and CDR2 are MNHEY and SVGEGT. This CDR3 is 14 amino acids long. CDR3 in amino acids: CASSWDKLNTEAFF. The DNA of the CDR3 is TGTGCCAGCAGTTGGGACAAATTGAACACTGAAGCTTTCTTT.

This chain joins TRBV5-1 and TRBJ2-3, with D possibly TRBD1 on 6 matching bases. Germline CDR1 and CDR2: SGHRS and YFSETQ. Deletions cut 0 bases from V and 13 bases from J, with 15 bases between. The CDR3 loop spans 13 amino acids. CDR3 nucleotides: TGCGCCAGCAGCTTGGTGGACAGAAAAGTCAAGTATTTT. Its protein is CASSLVDRKVKYF.

The chain has TRBV19 and TRBJ2-7, with D perhaps TRBD2 (6 bases). Germline CDR1 reads LNHDA; CDR2 reads SQIVND (reference sequence). Between the trimmed V and J ends, which lost 1 base and 6 bases, there was a span of 10 bases. The length of the CDR3 is 13 residues. The CDR3: CASSIASGGEQYF. CDR3 DNA sequence: TGTGCCAGTAGTATAGCCTCCGGGGGCGAGCAGTACTTC.

The chain couples TRBV18 to TRBJ1-1, with 9 bases that match TRBD1. Trimming removed 5 bases from V and 7 bases from J; junction bases left unmatched: 8. The CDR3 is 14 residues long. Germline V lookup: CDR1 KGHSH, CDR2 LQKENI. CDR3 protein: CASSEQGASGEAFF. For the CDR3, the DNA is TGTGCCAGCTCAGAACAGGGGGCGTCGGGTGAAGCTTTCTTT. Looking up the rest from reference TRBV18 and TRBJ1-1 gives the full variable domain: NAGVMQNPRHLVRRRGQEARLRCSPMKGHSHVYWYRQLPEEGLKFMVYLQKENIIDESGMPKERFSAEFPKEGPSILRIQQVVRGDSAAYFCASSEQGASGEAFFGQGTRLTVV.

The J gene is TRBJ2-7, the V gene TRBV5-8; TRBD1 matches 8 bases. V lost 2 bases to trimming and J lost 2 bases; unmatched junction nucleotides: 9. Per the germline V gene, CDR1 is SGHTS and CDR2 is YDEGEE. This CDR3 has 16 residues. DNA for the CDR3: TGTGCCAGCAGCTTTACGACAGGGGTCTTCGCCTACGAGCAGTACTTC. It translates to CASSFTTGVFAYEQYF. Together with reference TRBV5-8 and TRBJ2-7, the CDR3 gives the full variable domain: EAGVTQSPTHLIKTRGQQATLRCSPISGHTSVYWYQQALGLGLQFLLWYDEGEERNRGNFPPRFSGRQFPNYSSELNVNALELEDSALYLCASSFTTGVFAYEQYFGPGTRLTVT.